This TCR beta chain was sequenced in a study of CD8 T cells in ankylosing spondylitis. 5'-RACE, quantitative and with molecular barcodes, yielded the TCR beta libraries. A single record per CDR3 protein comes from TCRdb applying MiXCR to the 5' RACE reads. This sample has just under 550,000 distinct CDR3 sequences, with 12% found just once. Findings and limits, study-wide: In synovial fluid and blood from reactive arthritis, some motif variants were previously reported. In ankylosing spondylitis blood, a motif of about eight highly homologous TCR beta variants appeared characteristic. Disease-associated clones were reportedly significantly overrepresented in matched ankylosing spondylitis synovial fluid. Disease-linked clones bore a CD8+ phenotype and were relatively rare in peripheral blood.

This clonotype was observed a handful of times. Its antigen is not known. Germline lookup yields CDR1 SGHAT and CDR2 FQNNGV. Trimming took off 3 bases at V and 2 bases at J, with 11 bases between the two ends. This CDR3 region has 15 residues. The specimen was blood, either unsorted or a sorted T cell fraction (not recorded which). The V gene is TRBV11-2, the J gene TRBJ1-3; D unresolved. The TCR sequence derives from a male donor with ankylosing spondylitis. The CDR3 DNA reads TGTGCCAGCAGCTTTTCGGCCGGGACTGGAAACACCATATATTTT. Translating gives CASSFSAGTGNTIYF.